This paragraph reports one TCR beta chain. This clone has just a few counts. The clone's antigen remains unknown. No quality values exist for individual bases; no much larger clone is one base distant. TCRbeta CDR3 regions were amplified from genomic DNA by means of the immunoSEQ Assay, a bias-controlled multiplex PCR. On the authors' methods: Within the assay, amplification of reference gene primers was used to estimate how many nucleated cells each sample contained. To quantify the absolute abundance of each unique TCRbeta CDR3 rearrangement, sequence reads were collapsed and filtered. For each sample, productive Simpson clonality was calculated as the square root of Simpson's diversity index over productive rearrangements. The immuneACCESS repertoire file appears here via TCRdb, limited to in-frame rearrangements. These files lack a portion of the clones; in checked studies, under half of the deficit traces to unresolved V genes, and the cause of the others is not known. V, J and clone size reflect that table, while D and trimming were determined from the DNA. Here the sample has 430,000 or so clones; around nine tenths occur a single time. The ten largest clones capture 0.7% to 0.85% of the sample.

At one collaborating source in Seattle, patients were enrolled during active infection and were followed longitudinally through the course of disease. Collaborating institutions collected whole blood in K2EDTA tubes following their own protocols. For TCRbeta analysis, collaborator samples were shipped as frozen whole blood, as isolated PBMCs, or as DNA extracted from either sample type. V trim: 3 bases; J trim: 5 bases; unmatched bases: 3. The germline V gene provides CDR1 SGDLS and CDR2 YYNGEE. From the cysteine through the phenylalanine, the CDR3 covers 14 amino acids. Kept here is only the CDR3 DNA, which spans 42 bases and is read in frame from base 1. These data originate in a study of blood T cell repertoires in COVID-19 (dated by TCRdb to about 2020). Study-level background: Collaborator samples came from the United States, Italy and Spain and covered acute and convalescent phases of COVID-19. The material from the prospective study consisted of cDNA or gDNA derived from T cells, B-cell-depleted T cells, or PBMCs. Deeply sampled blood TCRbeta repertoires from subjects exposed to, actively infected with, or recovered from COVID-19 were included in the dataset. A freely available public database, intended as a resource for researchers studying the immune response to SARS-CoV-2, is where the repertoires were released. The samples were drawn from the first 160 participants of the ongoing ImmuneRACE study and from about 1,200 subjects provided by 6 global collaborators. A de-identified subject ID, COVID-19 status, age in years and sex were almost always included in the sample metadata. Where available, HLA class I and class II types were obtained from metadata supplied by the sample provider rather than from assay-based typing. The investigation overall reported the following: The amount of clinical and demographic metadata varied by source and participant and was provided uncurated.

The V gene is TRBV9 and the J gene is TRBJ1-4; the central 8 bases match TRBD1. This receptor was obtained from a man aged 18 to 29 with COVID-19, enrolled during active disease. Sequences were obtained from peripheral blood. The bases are TGTGCCAGCAGCGCGGACAGGGAGAATGAAAAACTGTTTTTT. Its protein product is CASSADRENEKLFF.